The clone carrying this T cell receptor (beta chain) was observed at least ten times. Its antigen remains unidentified. Individual cDNA molecules received unique molecular identifiers. TCRdb independently ran MiXCR on the 5' RACE reads; one entry per CDR3 protein. Of tens of thousands of distinct CDR3 sequences listed, about 10% were seen once; the top ten hold 5% to 8%. The data derive from a study of early T cells in non-severe SARS-CoV-2 infection. Overall study context: Sequenced material consisted of bulk RNA (from unsorted whole blood), and chains were unpaired. General observations from the study: Sequences matched to VDJdb favored anti-spike CD8 responses, while private and CD4 specificities were missed.

The CDR3 has 13 amino acids. V lost 5 bases to trimming and J lost 11 bases; unmatched junction nucleotides: 9. Germline CDR1 and CDR2: DFQATT and SNEGSKA (reference sequence). Sequencing input: whole blood. The chain recombines TRBV20-1 with TRBJ2-3; 11 bases map to TRBD2. The sequence derives from an adult who was a healthcare worker with PCR-confirmed SARS-CoV-2 infection or an uninfected control (not recorded which). CDR3 sequence reads: CSAELAGAHGQYF. The CDR3 DNA follows: TGCAGTGCTGAACTAGCGGGGGCGCATGGGCAGTATTTT.